This T cell receptor beta chain came from a study of T cell responses to AZD1222 COVID-19 vaccine. Study-level points and caveats: The breadth and depth of Spike-specific TCRs increased once two AZD1222 doses had been given.

The germline CDR1 and CDR2 sequences are SEHNR and FQNEAQ (reference sequence). This CDR3 has 14 amino acids. Trimming took 5 bases from V and 0 from J; bases not matched to a gene: 1. Assay: immunoSEQ multiplex PCR; the TCRdb copy retains only in-frame clones and omits some. Here the sample spans about 180,000 clones, 70% to 90% being singletons. Concerning this clone: Its antigen remains unknown.

This chain links TRBV7-9 with TRBJ2-7; 10 bases align to TRBD2. The origin of this receptor is an adult in good health. The sample here was peripheral blood, taken on day 0 of AZD1222 vaccination. The CDR3: CASSPSGSSYEQYF. In DNA, the CDR3 is TGTGCCAGCAGCCCTAGCGGGAGCTCCTACGAGCAGTACTTC.